One and the same sample provided the 9 T cell receptor beta chains below, sequenced in a study of blood T cell repertoires in COVID-19. Only in-frame clones appear in the TCRdb table, and some are missing; sequencing was by immunoSEQ multiplex PCR. The repertoire holds about 290,000 clones, more than 80% seen once, with around 2.9% in the top ten. The sequenced sample consisted of peripheral blood. The receptors come from a woman in her 30s with active or convalescent COVID-19.

The CDR3 is CASSPGGDYNEQFF. The DNA of the CDR3 is TGCGCCAGCAGTCCCGGGGGGGACTACAATGAGCAGTTCTTC. The chain employs TRBV5-1 and TRBJ2-1, with 8 bases aligning to TRBD2. This CDR3 has 14 residues. From germline, CDR1 is SGHRS and CDR2 YFSETQ. The V gene end was trimmed by 5 bases and the J gene end by 3 bases; junction bases not matched to a gene: 4.

The V call is TRBV5-1, the J call TRBJ2-3; possibly TRBD2 for D (5 bases). The V end lost 6 bases, the J end lost 5 bases, and 13 bases lay between the germline ends. The germline V gene encodes CDR1 SGHRS and CDR2 YFSETQ. The CDR3 sequence is 13 residues long. The CDR3 here is CASNAGLVDTQYF. The CDR3 nucleotides are TGCGCCAGCAACGCAGGACTGGTAGATACGCAGTATTTT. Full variable domain (rest looked up from reference TRBV5-1 and TRBJ2-3): KAGVTQTPRYLIKTRGQQVTLSCSPISGHRSVSWYQQTPGQGLQFLFEYFSETQRNKGNFPGRFSGRQFSNSRSEMNVSTLELGDSALYLCASNAGLVDTQYFGPGTRLTVL.

J is TRBJ1-1 and V is TRBV7-9; D possibly corresponds to TRBD1 (5 bases). The CDR3 length is 14 residues. The V and J ends lost 2 bases and 3 bases respectively, with 10 bases between them. The V gene's germline CDR1 is SEHNR and CDR2 FQNEAQ (reference sequence). CDR3 sequence: CASSLIREDTEAFF. In DNA form, the CDR3 reads TGTGCCAGCAGCTTAATCAGGGAGGACACTGAAGCTTTCTTT.

The rearrangement joins TRBV4-3 to TRBJ1-2; D remains unclear. The CDR3 covers 14 residues. Germline CDR1 reads LGHNA; CDR2 reads YSLEER. V lost 3 bases and J lost 4, with 12 bases in between. The CDR3 here is CASSQTGLSYGYTF. DNA for the CDR3: TGCGCCAGCAGCCAGACCGGGTTATCCTATGGCTACACCTTC.

The rearrangement links TRBV4-1 to TRBJ2-2; D possibly corresponds to TRBD2 (5 bases). V gave up 0 bases and J gave up 1 base, with 15 bases separating them. CDR3 length equals 18 residues. CDR1 and CDR2 (germline): MGHRA, YSYEKL. The CDR3 loop reads CASSQDLGIARNTGELFF. DNA of the CDR3: TGCGCCAGCAGCCAAGATTTGGGAATAGCGAGGAACACCGGGGAGCTGTTTTTT.

For this clone: A junction boundary mismatches the germline segment, possibly from a read error. V and J are TRBV7-7 and TRBJ2-5; 9 bases fit TRBD2. CDR3 length equals 18 residues. Germline CDR1 is SSHAT and CDR2 is FNYEAQ (reference sequence). This chain's CDR3 is CASSLEIGGGGDRETQYF. As DNA, the CDR3 is TGTGCTAGCAGCTTAGAGATTGGCGGCGGGGGGGATCGGGAGACCCAGTACTTC.

The V call is TRBV7-2, the J call TRBJ2-7; D is unresolved. Between the trimmed V and J ends, which lost 4 bases and 3 bases, there was a span of 4 bases. This CDR3 comprises 11 residues. The V gene's germline CDR1 is SGHTA and CDR2 FQGNSA. The CDR3 is CASSSDYEQYF. DNA of the CDR3: TGTGCCAGCAGCTCAGACTACGAGCAGTACTTC.

The rearrangement uses TRBV10-3 and TRBJ2-1; 8 nucleotides match TRBD2. V dropped 7 bases and J dropped 8; count of bases not matched to a gene: 10. Germline V gene lookup returns CDR1 ENHRY and CDR2 SYGVKD. The CDR3 is 14 amino acids. For the CDR3, the DNA is TGTGCCATCACCCGGGGGGGGCCTACCGATGAGCAGTTCTTC. This gives the protein CAITRGGPTDEQFF.

This CDR3 reads CASSFRTGYNEQFF. CDR3 DNA: TGTGCCAGCAGCTTTAGGACAGGCTATAATGAGCAGTTCTTC. This sequence joins TRBV5-4 and TRBJ2-1, with 7 bases that match TRBD1. CDR1 is SGHNT, CDR2 YYREEE, per germline (reference sequence). CDR3 length: 14 residues. The trim removed 2 bases at V and 7 bases at J, leaving 6 bases unmatched.